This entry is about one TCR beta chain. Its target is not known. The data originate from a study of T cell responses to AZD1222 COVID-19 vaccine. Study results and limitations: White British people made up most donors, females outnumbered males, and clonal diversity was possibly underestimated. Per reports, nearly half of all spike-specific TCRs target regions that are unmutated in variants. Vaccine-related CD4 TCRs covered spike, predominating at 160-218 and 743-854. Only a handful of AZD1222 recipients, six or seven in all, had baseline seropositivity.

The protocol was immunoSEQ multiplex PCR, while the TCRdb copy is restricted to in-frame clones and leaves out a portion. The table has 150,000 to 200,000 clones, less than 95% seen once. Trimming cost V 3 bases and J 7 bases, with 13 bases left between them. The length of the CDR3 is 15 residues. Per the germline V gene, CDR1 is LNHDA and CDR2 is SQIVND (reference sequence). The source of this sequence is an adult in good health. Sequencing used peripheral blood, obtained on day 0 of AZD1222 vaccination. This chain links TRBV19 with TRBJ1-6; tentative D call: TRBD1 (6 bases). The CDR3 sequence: CASSIGQGSNSPLHF. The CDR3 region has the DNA TGTGCCAGTAGTATCGGGCAGGGGAGCAATTCACCCCTCCACTTT. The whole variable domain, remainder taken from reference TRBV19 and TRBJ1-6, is DGGITQSPKYLFRKEGQNVTLSCEQNLNHDAMYWYRQDPGQGLRLIYYSQIVNDFQKGDIAEGYSVSREKKESFPLTVTSAQKNPTAFYLCASSIGQGSNSPLHFGNGTRLTVT.